The T cell receptor (beta chain) under discussion was sequenced for a study of T cells in localized non-small cell lung cancer. A word on this clone: The target antigen is unknown.

The study's findings and limits: Researchers found a median around 50 of the top 100 tumor clones in adjacent lung. Uninvolved nearby lung showed the greatest T cell clonality, exceeding that found in tumor.

Clones were sequenced by immunoSEQ multiplex PCR, and TCRdb holds only the in-frame ones, with some missing. The sample lists roughly 26,000 clones; about 84% were seen once. The receptor's source is a man aged 35 to 70 with stage III squamous cell lung carcinoma. The material sequenced was peripheral blood, taken before any cancer treatment.

CDR3 residues: CATGRGPGETQYF. CDR3 DNA: TGTGCCACGGGACGCGGGCCCGGGGAGACCCAGTACTTC. The chain links TRBV7-3 to TRBJ2-5, with D tentatively TRBD1 or TRBD2 (5 bases each). Germline CDR1 and CDR2: SGHTA and FQGTGA. Deletions cut 10 bases from V and 5 bases from J, with 17 bases between. The CDR3 spans 13 residues.